These T cell receptor beta chains were read from a single sample in a study of T cells in Graves' hyperthyroidism and ophthalmopathy. TCRdb independently ran MiXCR on the multiplex PCR reads; one entry per CDR3 protein. The sample records hundreds of thousands of distinct CDR3 sequences, about 16% being singletons. Sequenced input: blood. The source is a woman between 25 and 40 years old with Graves' hyperthyroidism. CDR3s include the opening cysteine and the closing phenylalanine or tryptophan. A D gene is named only where the DNA matches it firmly. Size values are once, few and many counts, or a class for expanded clones, and some rows have none.

clone_size	j_call	d_call	v_call	cdr3_nt	cdr3_aa
many	TRBJ1-1	.	TRBV12-5	TGTGCTAGTGCCTACTATATGAACACTGAAGCTTTCTTT	CASAYYMNTEAFF
.	TRBJ2-2	.	TRBV9	TGTGCCAGCAGCGTATACGGTGCCACCGGGGAGCTGTTTTTT	CASSVYGATGELFF
.	TRBJ2-1	.	TRBV5-1	TGCGCCAGCAGCGGAACTACTACCAGTTCCTACAATGAGCAGTTCTTC	CASSGTTTSSYNEQFF
few	TRBJ1-3	.	TRBV5-1	TGCGCCAGCAGCACCCAAGGGCAGATTTCAGGAAACACCATATATTTT	CASSTQGQISGNTIYF
.	TRBJ2-1	.	TRBV19	TGTGCCAGTAGTATAGGACCGGGATCCAATGAGCAGTTCTTC	CASSIGPGSNEQFF
few	TRBJ2-7	TRBD1	TRBV6-2/TRBV6-3	TGTGCCAGCAGGACAGGGGGGAACTCCTACGAGCAGTACTTC	CASRTGGNSYEQYF
many	TRBJ1-1	.	TRBV20-1	TGCAGTGCTGGGGGGCAGAACACTGAAGCTTTCTTT	CSAGGQNTEAFF
many	TRBJ2-7	.	TRBV12-3/TRBV12-4	TGTGCCAGCAGTTTCGACTGGGAGGAGAACGAGCAGTACTTC	CASSFDWEENEQYF
many	TRBJ1-1	TRBD1	TRBV12-5	TGTGCTAGTGCCCCGGGACAGGGATTGAACACTGAAGCTTTCTTT	CASAPGQGLNTEAFF
.	TRBJ1-3	.	TRBV27	TGTGCCAGCAGTTTATCGTGGGCCCCCACTGACACCATATATTTT	CASSLSWAPTDTIYF
.	TRBJ2-7	.	TRBV7-9	TGTGCCACCCACGGGGGCGACTCCTACGAGCAGTACTTC	CATHGGDSYEQYF
many	TRBJ1-2	.	TRBV28	TGTGCCAGCAGGGACAGTTCTAACTATGGCTACACCTTC	CASRDSSNYGYTF
many	TRBJ2-7	TRBD1	TRBV7-8	TGTGCCAGCAGCACATGGACAGGGAACGAGCAGTACTTC	CASSTWTGNEQYF
.	TRBJ2-7	TRBD2	TRBV4-1	TGCGCCAGCAGCCAAGTTACTAGCGGGGTCCCCTACGAGCAGTACTTC	CASSQVTSGVPYEQYF
few	TRBJ2-1	TRBD2	TRBV5-4	TGTGCCAGCAGCGGAAGACGGACTAGTGAGAATGAGCAGTTCTTC	CASSGRRTSENEQFF